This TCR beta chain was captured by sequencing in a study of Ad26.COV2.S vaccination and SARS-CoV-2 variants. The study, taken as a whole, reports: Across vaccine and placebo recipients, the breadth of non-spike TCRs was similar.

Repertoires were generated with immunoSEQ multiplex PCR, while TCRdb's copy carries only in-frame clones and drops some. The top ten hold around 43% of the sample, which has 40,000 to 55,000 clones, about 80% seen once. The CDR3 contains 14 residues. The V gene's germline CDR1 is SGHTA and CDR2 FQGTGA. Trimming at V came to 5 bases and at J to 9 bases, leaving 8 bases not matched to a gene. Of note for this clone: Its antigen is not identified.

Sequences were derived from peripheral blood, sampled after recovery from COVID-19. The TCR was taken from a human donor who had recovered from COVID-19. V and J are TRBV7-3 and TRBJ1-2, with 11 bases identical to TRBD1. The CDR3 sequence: CASSPGQGAMSYTF. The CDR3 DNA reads TGTGCCAGCAGCCCCGGACAGGGGGCTATGAGCTACACCTTC.